Many counts were recorded for the clone carrying this T cell receptor beta chain. Antigen specificity is unknown. The record originates from a study of T cells in Graves' hyperthyroidism and ophthalmopathy. Study-level results: In blood, most of the thyroid clonotypes expanded above 0.001 were also present.

These patients, aged 18 to 65, had recently diagnosed hyperthyroidism lasting under 2 months. Out of over 7.5 ml of fresh peripheral blood came the PBMCs. Trimming removed 3 bases from V and 1 base from J, with 10 bases in between. Germline values: CDR1 SGHNT, CDR2 YENEEA. There are 15 residues in the CDR3. TCR beta CDR3 region amplification was performed from RNA transcripts. The HTBI primer set drove a first-round RT-PCR of the TCR CDR3. TCRdb re-called the multiplex PCR reads through MiXCR, storing one row per CDR3 protein. The sample has fewer than 700,000 distinct CDR3 sequences, under 20% seen once.

Source material: blood. The source of this sequence is a woman aged 30 to 39 with Graves' hyperthyroidism. The chain couples TRBV11-3 to TRBJ2-1, with D perhaps TRBD2 (5 bases). The CDR3 protein is CASSLGARSYNEQFF. The CDR3 region has the DNA TGTGCCAGCAGCTTGGGAGCGAGGTCCTACAATGAGCAGTTCTTC.